This T cell receptor beta chain was observed in a study of T cell changes during pregnancy in multiple sclerosis. The trim removed 4 bases at V and 6 bases at J, leaving 1 base unmatched. The germline gives CDR1 MRHNA, CDR2 SNTAGT. The CDR3 spans 14 residues. The repertoire was sequenced with immunoSEQ multiplex PCR; TCRdb's copy has only in-frame clones and lacks some. The table shows approximately 64,000 clones, with 80% to 95% occurring only once. The chain carries TRBV6-4 and TRBJ2-1, with 12 bases that match TRBD2. The material sequenced was peripheral blood, taken in the first trimester of pregnancy. The receptor was derived from a female donor with multiple sclerosis, enrolled in a pregnancy study. The CDR3 sequence: CASSGLAGVNEQFF. The CDR3 bases are TGTGCCAGCAGTGGACTAGCGGGAGTCAATGAGCAGTTCTTC.